This T cell receptor beta chain was obtained from a study of Graves' ophthalmopathy and Graves' hyperthyroidism (dated by TCRdb to between 2017 and 2018). Study-wide context: Peripheral blood was collected at initial diagnosis, before any treatment. To tell Graves' ophthalmopathy apart from Graves' hyperthyroidism, and to predict which patients would progress to ophthalmopathy, the study relied on TCR beta repertoire signatures. In total, 135 blood samples were TCR-sequenced: 40 to 45 ophthalmopathy, under 85 hyperthyroidism and about 17 hyperthyroidism-to-ophthalmopathy patients. A discovery set of about a hundred patients (more than 40 ophthalmopathy, 55 to 65 stable hyperthyroidism) was enrolled to explore V-J signatures distinguishing ophthalmopathy from hyperthyroidism. For independent validation, a separate cohort was made up of 18 hyperthyroidism patients plus 17 patients who later progressed from hyperthyroidism to ophthalmopathy. In roughly 6 hyperthyroidism patients, T-cell repertoires of thyroid tissue and blood were compared. After sampling, hyperthyroidism patients received methimazole starting at 30 mg daily, and ophthalmopathy patients received high-dose intravenous methylprednisolone. The 75 to 100 discovery patients were randomly split 7:3 into training and test sets. Overall results and qualifications from the work: Most expanded thyroid clonotypes with frequency above 0.001 were also detected in blood, suggesting blood repertoires may reflect the thyroid immune response. In validation, the model predicted ophthalmopathy progression with about 64% sensitivity and roughly 72% specificity; more than ten predicted patients were CT-confirmed with GO in a median of around 6 months. In cross-validation, the 13-signature model distinguished ophthalmopathy from stable hyperthyroidism with about 88% sensitivity and 81.08% specificity, and in the test set the corresponding values were roughly 78% and 74%. Sample size was not predetermined statistically, and investigators were not blinded to group allocation.

The ophthalmopathy patients had moderately to severely active disease, with a Clinical Activity Score of 3 or higher, a NOSPECS grade of 4 or higher, and a disease duration of less than 3 months. Anyone with other autoimmune diseases, uncontrolled infections, pregnancy or lactation was excluded from the study. Diagnosis relied on clinical symptoms, serum thyroxine, TRAb, thyroid ultrasound and orbital computed tomography. Using Ficoll-Paque density gradient centrifugation, PBMCs were isolated from roughly 9.2 ml of fresh peripheral blood. Total RNA was extracted using Trizol reagent, and RNA quality was checked on an Agilent 2100 Bioanalyzer. Concerning this clonotype: What antigen it recognizes has not been identified. No qualities accompany the bases; no much larger clone lies one base away.

The germline V gene specifies KGHDR as CDR1 and SFDVKD as CDR2. The cysteine opens and the phenylalanine closes a CDR3 of 13 amino acids. The entry retains the CDR3 DNA only, 39 bases that are in frame from base 1. The junction shows trimming of 6 bases on V and 4 bases on J, plus 12 bases between the germline ends. For repertoire sequencing, the TCR beta CDR3 regions were amplified from RNA transcripts. HTBI primers and the Qiagen OneStep RT-PCR kit were used in a first-round RT-PCR, which was followed by a second-round multiplex PCR, size selection and purification. The libraries underwent paired-end sequencing with 100 bp reads on an Illumina HiSeq2000. Processing in the source paper ran as follows. Reads were processed with SOAPnuke, discarding reads with adapters, uncalled bases, mean Phred below 15, or no exact constant-primer or identifier match. COPE v1.2.5 was used to merge the high-quality paired reads. Each unique nucleotide sequence was treated as a clonotype, and MiTCR v1.1 was used to align the clonotypes to the IMGT TRB V, D and J references. Only V-J combinations with frequency above 0.0001 were analysed, covering over 98% of repertoires. A TCR clonal expansion and chaos score per V-J combination was defined as the ratio of F50 clonal expansion to chaos observed in the TCRdist matrix. Welch's t-statistics and random forest were used to reduce the features to 10 to 15 V-J combinations, which were then used as input to a naive Bayes classifier. The similarity between thyroid and blood repertoires was quantified using the Morisita-Horn index. TCRdb reworked the public reads: Q25 trimming with fastp, MiXCR clone assembly, productive beta chains retained. Rows with a matching CDR3 protein are joined into one entry that keeps the most common DNA and genes. TCRdb, rather than the study authors, made the V and J calls. The table for this sample lists some 390,000 distinct CDR3 sequences; around 18% of them were counted only once. The top ten constitute 1.5% to 2% of the sample.

Sequencing was done on a sample of peripheral blood. The sequence was obtained from a young woman with Graves' ophthalmopathy. Donor details come from another sample of the same person, matched by shared clones. The chain employs TRBV24-1 and TRBJ2-7; TRBD1 is possibly the D segment (5 matching bases). Here the CDR3 is given as CATSSQGGYEQYF. In nucleotide form, the sequence is TGTGCCACCAGTTCCCAGGGCGGATACGAGCAGTACTTC.